The clone carrying this TCR beta chain was seen repeatedly, ten times or more. This entry belongs to a study of Graves' ophthalmopathy and Graves' hyperthyroidism. Amplification of TCR beta CDR3 regions used RNA transcripts. The first round was an RT-PCR with HTBI primers, and the second round was a multiplex PCR. TCRdb reanalysed the multiplex PCR reads using MiXCR and keeps one entry per CDR3 protein. The table shows under 350,000 distinct CDR3 sequences, with roughly 16% occurring only once. Germline-derived CDR1 and CDR2 are MNHEY and SMNVEV (reference sequence). The CDR3 consists of 16 residues. V was pared by 3 bases and J by 4 bases, with 19 bases between.

The genes are TRBV27 and TRBJ2-7; no definite D call. The sequence was collected from an adult man with Graves' ophthalmopathy. Input material: peripheral blood. The CDR3 DNA follows: TGTGCCAGCAGTTTTGGCGGTTTCCCGCCTACTTACGAGCAGTACTTC. Translating gives CASSFGGFPPTYEQYF.